This is a list of T cell receptor beta chains from one sample in a study of T cell responses to AZD1222 COVID-19 vaccine. The protocol was immunoSEQ multiplex PCR, while the TCRdb copy is restricted to in-frame clones and leaves out a portion. Seen here are under 200,000 clones, around 90% observed once, and the top ten hold about 4%. Sequenced here: peripheral blood, sampled 28 days after the second dose of the MenACWY control vaccine. Receptor source: an adult who received the MenACWY meningococcal vaccine as a control. The CDR3 runs from the conserved cysteine through the conserved F or W.

TRBV5-8	TRBJ1-1	CASSLALRQTTEAFF
TRBV5-1	TRBJ1-5	CASSHAGGEQPQHF
TRBV5-4	TRBJ2-1	CASSLDPGEEQFF
TRBV12-3/TRBV12-4	TRBJ2-7	CASSLIGRYEQYF
TRBV3-1/TRBV3-2	TRBJ1-4	CASSPRSKEKLFF
TRBV9	TRBJ2-5	CASSLDYQETQYF
TRBV28	TRBJ1-3	CASSFRSYSGNTIYF
TRBV7-7	TRBJ2-1	CASSLEGGLSNEQFF
TRBV5-1	TRBJ1-1	CASSARVSGGLRDTEAFF
TRBV27	TRBJ1-6	CASSALRDKKALHF
TRBV5-1	TRBJ2-5	CASSPSEGTGEETQYF
TRBV28	TRBJ1-2	CASSVTGAKYGYTF
TRBV7-9	TRBJ2-1	CASSSEYNEQFF
TRBV7-2	TRBJ1-2	CASSPQTGKSIGDGYTF
TRBV6-2/TRBV6-3	TRBJ2-7	CASSSAVEQYF
TRBV29-1	TRBJ1-1	CSGGRGTANTEAFF
TRBV15	TRBJ2-7	CATSVAGQISSYEQYF
TRBV4-2	TRBJ2-1	CASSQPRVGGSYNEQFF
TRBV18	TRBJ2-5	CASSPPTQETQYF
TRBV9	TRBJ2-1	CASSPTSGSYNEQFF
TRBV27	TRBJ1-1	CASSLGPSSEAFF
TRBV9	TRBJ2-5	CASSPREDIGRGQETQYF
TRBV19	TRBJ2-3	CASSPLGQGATDTQYF
TRBV5-1	TRBJ1-6	CASSFVGGSPNSPLHF
TRBV13	TRBJ1-2	CASSLGRWDGYTF
TRBV29-1	TRBJ1-3	CSVGIISSGNTIYF
TRBV19	TRBJ1-6	CASSRLPGGLGSPLHF
TRBV14	TRBJ2-7	CASSQDRRPIEEQYF
TRBV28	TRBJ1-2	CASRRQGSYGYTF
TRBV7-2	TRBJ1-1	CASSLVQSFTEAFF
TRBV27	TRBJ2-7	CASSRQGTEQYF
TRBV5-4	TRBJ2-2	CASSLPGFGELFF
TRBV28	TRBJ2-7	CASSLPGQGRPYEQYF
TRBV25-1	TRBJ2-7	CASSEFQGTYEQYF
TRBV18	TRBJ2-7	CASSPGGGGQYF
TRBV7-9	TRBJ2-1	CASSFWREGYNEQFF
TRBV7-2	TRBJ2-2	CASSTRGAGELFF
TRBV11-3	TRBJ2-2	CASSTTGGIGTGELFF
TRBV7-2	TRBJ1-4	CASSLASRTRSEKLFF
TRBV9	TRBJ1-1	CASSLGQGAGNTEAFF
TRBV29-1	TRBJ2-7	CSATKDSTYEQYF
TRBV18	TRBJ2-1	CASSPSTGSNEQFF